Following are 29 T cell receptor beta chains from one sample sequenced in a study of PD-1 blockade in classical Hodgkin lymphoma. As for time point: newly diagnosed, previously untreated cHL patient sample. Some clones are missing from TCRdb's copy, which holds only in-frame ones; the method was immunoSEQ multiplex PCR. The repertoire has 25,000 to 35,000 clones, roughly 94% of them found once; the top ten carry roughly 2.1%. Sequencing was performed on peripheral blood mononuclear cells (PBMCs). The receptor set was obtained from a human donor with classical Hodgkin lymphoma.

The gene calls are TRBV11-1 and TRBJ2-5; a weak D match, TRBD1 (9 bases). With 3 bases removed from V and 5 bases from J, the gap between germline ends came to 16 bases. The CDR3 runs 15 residues. Germline V gene lookup returns CDR1 SGHAT and CDR2 FQDESV (reference sequence). CDR3 loop: CASSLRGDRVETQYF. In DNA form, the CDR3 reads TGTGCCAGCAGCTTGCGGGGGGACAGGGTGGAGACCCAGTACTTC.

The rearrangement links TRBV30 to TRBJ1-1; D remains ambiguous. In germline, CDR1 is GTSNPN, CDR2 SVGIG (reference sequence). The V gene lost 0 bases and the J gene lost 0 bases, with 17 bases spanning the gap. This CDR3 spans 17 amino acids. CDR3 nucleotides: TGTGCCTGGAGTGTACGGTCACATCAGCTCATGAACACTGAAGCTTTCTTT. It yields the protein CAWSVRSHQLMNTEAFF.

J is TRBJ2-3 and V is TRBV4-3; D is uncertain. CDR1 is LGHNA, CDR2 YSLEER, per germline. Between the trimmed V and J ends, which lost 0 bases and 4 bases, there was a span of 11 bases. CDR3 length equals 15 residues. The CDR3 reads CASSQELGRADTQYF. In nucleotides, the CDR3 is TGCGCCAGCAGCCAAGAGCTAGGTAGGGCAGATACGCAGTATTTT.

CDR3 sequence: CASSLIIVRGDSYNEQFF. Written as DNA, the CDR3 is TGTGCCAGCAGCTTAATCATAGTCAGGGGAGACTCCTACAATGAGCAGTTCTTC. The J gene is TRBJ2-1, the V gene TRBV7-2; D perhaps matches TRBD1 (6 bases). V dropped 2 bases and J dropped 0 bases, with 17 bases sitting between them. Germline-derived CDR1 and CDR2 are SGHTA and FQGNSA. CDR3 size: 18 residues.

J is TRBJ2-3 and V is TRBV5-1; 13 nucleotides match TRBD2. Trimming cost V 0 bases and J 0 bases; bases outside gene matches: 4. Germline assignment: CDR1 SGHRS and CDR2 YFSETQ. The CDR3 runs to 18 residues. As DNA, the CDR3 is TGCGCCAGCAGCTTGGGACTAGCGGGAGGAACTAGCACAGATACGCAGTATTTT. As protein: CASSLGLAGGTSTDTQYF.

This clone was observed a single time. The chain is built from TRBV11-2 and TRBJ2-3, with D unresolved. V was pared by 0 bases and J by 0 bases, with 16 bases between. The CDR3 loop spans 18 amino acids. The germline gives CDR1 SGHAT, CDR2 FQNNGV. The CDR3 nucleotides are TGTGCCAGCAGCTTAGATACCATAGGTAGAACTAGCACAGATACGCAGTATTTT. Translated: CASSLDTIGRTSTDTQYF.

This rearrangement joins TRBV4-1 to TRBJ2-7; 10 bases agree with TRBD1. CDR3 length equals 17 residues. V shed 1 base, J shed 6 bases, and the junction held 12 bases outside the gene matches. Per germline, CDR1 MGHRA and CDR2 YSYEKL. DNA for the CDR3: TGCGCCAGCAGCCAAGTGCCGGCGACAGGGGGCTGGATCGAGCAGTACTTC. This sequence encodes CASSQVPATGGWIEQYF.

This sequence joins TRBV30 and TRBJ1-4; no definite D call. Trimming shortened V by 3 bases and J by 8 bases, and 13 bases separated the two germline ends. The length of the CDR3 is 13 residues. CDR1 and CDR2 (germline): GTSNPN, SVGIG (reference sequence). The CDR3 here is CAWSLLSGEKLFF. CDR3 nucleotides: TGTGCCTGGAGCCTTTTGAGCGGGGAAAAACTGTTTTTT.

V gene TRBV12-5 combines with J gene TRBJ2-5; a weak D match, TRBD1 (6 bases). CDR3 length equals 13 residues. Germline V CDR1 and CDR2: LGHNT, FRNRAP. The V and J ends lost 6 bases and 2 bases respectively, with 10 bases between them. The CDR3 nucleotides read TGTGCTAGTGGACGGACAGCTCAAGAGACCCAGTACTTC. Its protein is CASGRTAQETQYF.

The chain uses TRBV5-1 and TRBJ1-1, with D perhaps matching TRBD1 (5 bases). Between the trimmed V and J ends, which lost 1 base and 1 base, there was a span of 17 bases. The germline gives CDR1 SGHRS, CDR2 YFSETQ. The CDR3 is made up of 17 amino acids. CDR3 region: CASSLRGLGDGNTEAFF. The CDR3 nucleotides read TGCGCCAGCAGCTTGAGGGGCTTGGGGGACGGGAACACTGAAGCTTTCTTT.

V is TRBV4-1 and J is TRBJ1-2; maybe TRBD1 (5 bases). V lost 0 bases and J lost 5, with 19 bases in between. The CDR3 is 17 amino acids. Germline lookup yields CDR1 MGHRA and CDR2 YSYEKL. For the CDR3, the DNA is TGCGCCAGCAGCCAAGAGAGCACGACACAGGAAGATTATGGCTACACCTTC. This translates into CASSQESTTQEDYGYTF.

The gene calls are TRBV5-1 and TRBJ1-2; 8 bases fit TRBD1. CDR3 length: 15 amino acids. Germline trimming cut 2 bases from V and 4 bases from J; bases unmatched to any gene: 7. The germline gives CDR1 SGHRS, CDR2 YFSETQ. The CDR3 loop is CASSFADRGGYGYTF. The CDR3 DNA follows: TGCGCCAGCAGCTTCGCCGACAGGGGCGGCTATGGCTACACCTTC.

The V call is TRBV5-1, the J call TRBJ2-7; perhaps TRBD1 as D (6 bases). Trimming took 3 bases from V and 3 from J, leaving 19 bases between them. Germline loops: CDR1 SGHRS, CDR2 YFSETQ. This CDR3 region has 16 residues. The CDR3 is CASSSEGVVALYEQYF. Here the CDR3 DNA reads TGCGCCAGCAGCTCCGAGGGGGTTGTCGCCCTCTACGAGCAGTACTTC.

There are a few counts of this clone. The V and J genes are TRBV6-1 and TRBJ2-2; 11 nucleotides align to TRBD1. CDR1 MNHNS and CDR2 SASEGT come from the germline V gene. The CDR3 has 14 amino acids. The V gene end was trimmed by 11 bases and the J gene end by 5 bases; junction bases not matched to a gene: 7. The CDR3 loop is CAGGQGAYTGELFF. The CDR3 DNA reads as TGTGCCGGAGGACAGGGGGCGTATACCGGGGAGCTGTTTTTT.

As concerns this clone: The germline gene is not matched at one end of the junction; a read error may be the cause. The rearrangement uses TRBV6-6 and TRBJ2-3, with 10 nucleotides matching TRBD2. CDR3 length: 16 residues. Germline V gene lookup returns CDR1 MNHNY and CDR2 SVGAGI (reference sequence). This CDR3 is CAISGTSVRLTDTQYF. The CDR3 bases are TGTGCCATCAGTGGGACTAGCGTGAGGCTCACAGATACGCAGTATTTT.

The sample holds one count of this clone. This sequence joins TRBV28 and TRBJ1-2; 7 bases are a match to TRBD1. The V segment lost 5 bases and the J segment 1 base; nucleotides outside the gene matches: 16. Looked up from germline, CDR1 is MDHEN and CDR2 is SYDVKM. This CDR3 has 18 residues. The CDR3 sequence: CASSPPYLTGSLNYGYTF. As DNA, the CDR3 is TGTGCCAGCAGTCCACCCTACTTGACAGGGTCACTTAACTATGGCTACACCTTC.

The V gene is TRBV5-6, the J gene TRBJ1-5, with 11 positions matching TRBD1. Trimming took 5 bases from V and 5 from J; bases not matched to a gene: 12. Per germline, CDR1 SGHDT and CDR2 YYEEEE. The CDR3 covers 17 residues. The CDR3 coding sequence is TGTGCCAGCAGTAGCCGGCGTGGACAGGGGGCAGATCAGCCCCAGCATTTT. Translation: CASSSRRGQGADQPQHF.

This chain links TRBV2 with TRBJ2-7, with TRBD2 identical over 8 bases. CDR1 is SNHLY and CDR2 is FYNNEI in the germline V gene. The CDR3 consists of 15 residues. Unmatched junction bases numbered 7, after V lost 6 bases and J lost 0 bases. CDR3 DNA: TGTGCCAGCAGCTGGAGCGGGGGAGCCTCCTACGAGCAGTACTTC. It specifies CASSWSGGASYEQYF. The full variable domain, with the rest looked up from reference TRBV2 and TRBJ2-7, is EPEVTQTPSHQVTQMGQEVILRCVPISNHLYFYWYRQILGQKVEFLVSFYNNEISEKSEIFDDQFSVERPDGSNFTLKIRSTKLEDSAMYFCASSWSGGASYEQYFGPGTRLTVT.

The chain joins TRBV4-1 to TRBJ2-7; weak D call: TRBD1 (6 bases). CDR1 and CDR2 (germline): MGHRA, YSYEKL. V gave up 1 base and J gave up 3 bases, with 16 bases separating them. CDR3 length equals 16 residues. This CDR3 reads CASSQVYRQDHYEQYF. CDR3 coding DNA: TGCGCCAGCAGCCAAGTATACCGACAGGACCACTACGAGCAGTACTTC.

CDR3 in DNA: TGTGCCAGCAGCTCCACTCATCCCTCGGACAGGGGGGTTCACAATGAGCAGTTCTTC. The encoded protein is CASSSTHPSDRGVHNEQFF. The V call is TRBV5-6, the J call TRBJ2-1; 10 bases are a match to TRBD1. CDR3 size: 19 residues. CDR1 is SGHDT and CDR2 is YYEEEE in the germline V gene. The V and J ends lost 3 bases and 5 bases, in that order; junction bases with no gene match: 17.

The chain uses TRBV2 and TRBJ2-5, with TRBD2 matching 11 bases. This CDR3 contains 17 residues. Germline V CDR1 and CDR2: SNHLY, FYNNEI. V gave up 6 bases and J gave up 1 base; unmatched junction bases: 10. CDR3 residues: CASRERVLAGGQETQYF. CDR3 nucleotide sequence: TGTGCCAGCAGGGAAAGGGTGCTAGCGGGGGGCCAAGAGACCCAGTACTTC.

The rearrangement uses TRBV4-1 and TRBJ2-7; D is undetermined. This CDR3 is built from 13 residues. Germline V CDR1 and CDR2: MGHRA, YSYEKL. V was pared by 1 base and J by 2 bases, with 6 bases between. The CDR3 is CASSQVTPYEQYF. CDR3 coding DNA: TGCGCCAGCAGCCAAGTTACCCCCTACGAGCAGTACTTC.

The chain joins TRBV19 to TRBJ1-2; 7 bases map to TRBD1. J was trimmed by 0 bases and V by 3 bases; bases with no gene match: 4. The length of the CDR3 is 15 residues. CDR1 is LNHDA, CDR2 SQIVND, per germline (reference sequence). The CDR3 nucleotides read TGTGCCAGTAGTATCCGAGGGGGCCCTAACTATGGCTACACCTTC. This encodes CASSIRGGPNYGYTF.

The CDR3 sequence is CASSLADRRTDTQYF. DNA of the CDR3: TGCGCCAGCAGCTTGGCCGATAGGCGCACAGATACGCAGTATTTT. The chain is built from TRBV5-1 and TRBJ2-3; D ambiguous. The CDR3 is 15 residues long. V was clipped by 0 bases and J by 1 base, with 9 bases between them. CDR1 is SGHRS, CDR2 YFSETQ, per germline.

This sequence joins TRBV4-1 and TRBJ1-1; tentatively, D is TRBD1 (5 bases). V lost 3 bases, J lost 0 bases, and 8 bases lay in between. The CDR3 has 14 residues. Germline V gene sequence: CDR1 MGHRA, CDR2 YSYEKL. In DNA, the CDR3 is TGCGCCAGCAGCCAGACAGCCATGAACACTGAAGCTTTCTTT. Amino acid sequence: CASSQTAMNTEAFF.

The chain carries TRBV11-2 and TRBJ2-7; tentatively, D is TRBD2 (6 bases). With 5 bases removed from V and 2 bases from J, the gap between germline ends came to 19 bases. There are 16 residues in the CDR3. Germline CDR1 SGHAT, CDR2 FQNNGV. The CDR3 DNA follows: TGTGCCAGCAGCGCCCTGGGGGGATCGAAGCCCTACGAGCAGTACTTC. This gives the protein CASSALGGSKPYEQYF.

The V and J genes are TRBV18 and TRBJ2-3; 10 nucleotides line up with TRBD2. The CDR3 is 17 residues long. The germline CDR1 and CDR2 sequences are KGHSH and LQKENI. J was trimmed by 0 bases and V by 2 bases; bases with no gene match: 5. CDR3 sequence reads: CASSPIEAGGSTDTQYF. CDR3 DNA: TGTGCCAGCTCACCAATTGAAGCGGGAGGGAGCACAGATACGCAGTATTTT.

The chain carries TRBV5-4 and TRBJ2-1; 11 nucleotides align to TRBD1. With V trimmed by 4 bases and J by 7 bases, 10 bases remained unmatched. The CDR3 totals 16 residues. Germline CDR1 reads SGHNT; CDR2 reads YYREEE (reference sequence). The CDR3 bases are TGTGCCAGCAGCCCCAAAATTGGACAGGGGGCAAATGAGCAGTTCTTC. Translated: CASSPKIGQGANEQFF.

The chain joins TRBV7-2 to TRBJ1-3; D is possibly TRBD1 (5 bases). The CDR3 is 15 residues long. Trimming removed 7 bases from V and 2 bases from J, with 15 bases in between. CDR1 SGHTA and CDR2 FQGNSA come from the germline V gene. The CDR3 sequence is CASTQNRGAGNTIYF. The CDR3 DNA follows: TGTGCCAGCACCCAAAATCGGGGGGCTGGAAACACCATATATTTT. The full variable domain, rest sourced from reference TRBV7-2 and TRBJ1-3, is GAGVSQSPSNKVTEKGKDVELRCDPISGHTALYWYRQSLGQGLEFLIYFQGNSAPDKSGLPSDRFSAERTGGSVSTLTIQRTQQEDSAVYLCASTQNRGAGNTIYFGEGSWLTVV.